This TCR beta chain was sequenced for a study of molecular identifiers for immune sequencing clone quantification. This clonotype appeared many times. An end of the junction differs from the germline gene, which may be a read error. TCRdb reprocessed the PCR reads with MiXCR, giving one entry per CDR3 protein. Of over 600,000 distinct CDR3 sequences listed, 15% to 20% are singletons. Sequenced material: naive CD8+ T cells from blood, with Jurkat cell RNA spiked in. Specified subset: FACS-sorted CD8+CD4-CCR7+CD45RA+ naive T cells. This clonotype was sampled from a human donor in good health. Some libraries in this study had Jurkat cell RNA spiked in.

The CDR3 is CASSLDWGQVLLGF. The CDR3 DNA reads as TGTGCCAGCAGCTTAGACTGGGGACAGGTACTGTTAGGATTC. The gene calls are TRBV7-9 and TRBJ2-1; TRBD1 matches at 8 bases. The CDR3 extends over 14 amino acids. CDR1 is SEHNR and CDR2 is FQNEAQ in the germline V gene (reference sequence).